A selection of T cell receptor beta chains follows, all from one sample in a study of identical twins. MiXCR, applied by TCRdb to the 5' RACE reads, yields one record per CDR3 protein. The sample yields 220,000 or so distinct CDR3 sequences, about 7% seen once. The sample also formed part of further work on yellow fever vaccine responses in identical twins.

Sequenced input: memory (CD45RO+) T cells sorted from blood. All receptors come from a woman under 30 in good health. The CDR3 runs from the conserved cysteine through the conserved F or W. A D gene is named only where the DNA matches it firmly. Rows give clone size only sometimes, using once, few, many, or a class for an expanded clone.

V gene	clone size	D gene	J gene	CDR3 DNA	CDR3 protein
TRBV18	NA	TRBD2	TRBJ2-5	TGTGCCAGCTCACCCCCTCCGGGGGGGCTCGCAGAGACCCAGTACTTC	CASSPPPGGLAETQYF
TRBV12-3/TRBV12-4	NA	TRBD2	TRBJ2-1	TGTGCCAGCAGTTTCCGGACTAGCGGGGGGCACAATGAGCAGTTCTTC	CASSFRTSGGHNEQFF
TRBV19	NA	NA	TRBJ2-5	TGTGCCAGTAGTCCCGAGACAGTTACGAGTGGGACCCAGTACTTC	CASSPETVTSGTQYF
TRBV11-2	once	TRBD1	TRBJ2-6	TGTGCCAGCAGCTCACAGGGGGTTGGGGCCAACGTCCTGACTTTC	CASSSQGVGANVLTF
TRBV5-5	few	NA	TRBJ1-4	TGTGCCAGCAGCCGAGCACAGCCAACTAATGAAAAACTGTTTTTT	CASSRAQPTNEKLFF
TRBV5-1	many	NA	TRBJ2-3	TGCGCCAGCAAGGCGGGACAAAGCACAGATACGCAGTATTTT	CASKAGQSTDTQYF
TRBV19	few	NA	TRBJ2-3	TGTGCCAGTAGTATCGGAGCCCCAGATACGCAGTATTTT	CASSIGAPDTQYF
TRBV9	few	NA	TRBJ2-7	TGTGCCAGCAGCGTAGCGCCAACCCTTAATTCCTACGAGCAGTACTTC	CASSVAPTLNSYEQYF
TRBV9	NA	TRBD1	TRBJ2-6	TGTGCCAGCAGCGTAGCAGGACAGGGGGTACCCACTGGGGCCAACGTCCTGACTTTC	CASSVAGQGVPTGANVLTF
TRBV5-1	many	NA	TRBJ2-1	TGCGCCAGCAGCTTCCAGGGCGATGAGCAGTTCTTC	CASSFQGDEQFF
TRBV7-8	many	NA	TRBJ2-6	TGTGCCAGCAGCATCAGGGTGGCCCACTCTGGGGCCAACGTCCTGACTTTC	CASSIRVAHSGANVLTF
TRBV9	many	NA	TRBJ2-2	TGTGCCAGCAGCGTAGTGGGGACTCTTGGGGTAGAGCTGTTTTTT	CASSVVGTLGVELFF
TRBV20-1	NA	NA	TRBJ2-2	TGCAGTGCTAGGCGGGAACAGACGAACACCGGGGAGCTGTTTTTT	CSARREQTNTGELFF
TRBV7-8	few	NA	TRBJ2-1	TGTGCCAGCAGCCCGCCGACTAGGGAAGGAGGATACAATGAGCAGTTCTTC	CASSPPTREGGYNEQFF
TRBV20-1	few	TRBD2	TRBJ2-3	TGCAGTGCCGGGGGACTAGCGGGAGCCACAGATACGCAGTATTTT	CSAGGLAGATDTQYF